The entry below gives a single T cell receptor beta chain sequence along with its context. Its antigen is not identified. The authors incorporated unique molecular identifiers into the TCR beta cDNA libraries. Each sample of roughly 0.95 to 10 million input T cells yielded roughly 0.5 million cDNA molecules, so each molecule approximated one T cell. In TCRdb, the PCR reads were re-called with MiXCR into one record per CDR3 protein. The sample lists 700,000 to 900,000 distinct CDR3 sequences; 46% were seen once. The sample comes from a study of post-analysis software for immune sequencing data. Study context: Progressive-relapsing, secondary progressive and relapsing-remitting multiple sclerosis were among the disease courses included.

Findings of the study overall: Co-batched samples clustered tightly together by F measure. Multiple sclerosis was associated with a significant reduction in normalized Chao1 diversity relative to controls.

Sequencing was done on a sample of blood. The TCR comes from a girl between 10 and 17 years old with multiple sclerosis.

In DNA form, the CDR3 reads TGTGCCAGCAGTGAAAGTAATGGCTACACCTTC. Its protein is CASSESNGYTF. The V gene is TRBV6-1, the J gene TRBJ1-2; D is unclear. CDR1 MNHNS and CDR2 SASEGT come from the germline V gene. Deletions cut 2 bases from V and 6 bases from J, with 4 bases between. The CDR3 is 11 residues long.